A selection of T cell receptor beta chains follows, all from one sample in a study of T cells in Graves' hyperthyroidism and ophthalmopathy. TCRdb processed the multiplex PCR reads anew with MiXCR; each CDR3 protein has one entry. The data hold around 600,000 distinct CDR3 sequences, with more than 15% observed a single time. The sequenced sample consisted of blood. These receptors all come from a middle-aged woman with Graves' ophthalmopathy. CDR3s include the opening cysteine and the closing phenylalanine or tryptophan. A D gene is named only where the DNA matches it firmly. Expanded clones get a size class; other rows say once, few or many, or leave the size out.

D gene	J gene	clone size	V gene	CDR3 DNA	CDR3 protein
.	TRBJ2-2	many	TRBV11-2	TGTGCCAGCAGCTTAGCAGGGAAGACCGGGGAGCTGTTTTTT	CASSLAGKTGELFF
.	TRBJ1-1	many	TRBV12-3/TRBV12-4	TGTGCCAGCAGTTTTCGGGCTGGGACTGAAGCTTTCTTT	CASSFRAGTEAFF
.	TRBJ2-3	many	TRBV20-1	TGCAGTGCTAGATCCGCCCCCTCCGGGGCAGATACGCAGTATTTT	CSARSAPSGADTQYF
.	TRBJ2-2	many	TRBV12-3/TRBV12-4	TGTGCCAGCAGGGGTAGGCAGGCGAACACCGGGGAGCTGTTTTTT	CASRGRQANTGELFF
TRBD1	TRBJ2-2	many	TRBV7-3	TGTGCCAGCAGTTGGGACAGGATGCCCGGGGAGCTGTTTTTT	CASSWDRMPGELFF
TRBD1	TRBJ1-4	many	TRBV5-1	TGCGCCAGCAGCCTCTTCGGGACAGGGGAAGAAAAACTGTTTTTT	CASSLFGTGEEKLFF
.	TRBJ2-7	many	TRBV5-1	TGCGCCAGCAGCTTGTCGGGAAGCTCCTACGAGCAGTACTTC	CASSLSGSSYEQYF
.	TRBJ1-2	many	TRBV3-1	TGTGCCAGCAGCCGAATGGACAGAGGGTACACCTTC	CASSRMDRGYTF
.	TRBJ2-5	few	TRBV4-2	TGTGCCAGCAGCCAAGATTCGGGCCTAGCGCAAGAGACCCAGTACTTC	CASSQDSGLAQETQYF
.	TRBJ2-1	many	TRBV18	TGTGCCAGCTCACCAGAAGGGACAAACTACAATGAGCAGTTCTTC	CASSPEGTNYNEQFF
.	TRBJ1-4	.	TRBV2	TGTGCCAGCACCCGAACACGGGGTGAAAAACTGTTTTTT	CASTRTRGEKLFF
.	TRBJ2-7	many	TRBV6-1	TGTGCCAGCACCGGGGTCGGCACCTACGAGCAGTACTTC	CASTGVGTYEQYF
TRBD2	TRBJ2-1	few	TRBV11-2	TGTGCCAGCAGCTTAGAGCTAGCGGGATATGAGCAGTTCTTC	CASSLELAGYEQFF
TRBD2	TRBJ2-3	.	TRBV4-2	TGTGCCAGCAGCCGGACTAGCGGCTTAGATGCGCAGTATTTT	CASSRTSGLDAQYF
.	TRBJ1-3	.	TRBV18	TGTGCCAGCTCACCAGCCAACAGGGTGGTCGGAAACACCATATATTTT	CASSPANRVVGNTIYF
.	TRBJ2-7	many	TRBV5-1	TGCGCCAGCAGCTTGTCGGCAGGGAACTACGAGCAGTACTTC	CASSLSAGNYEQYF
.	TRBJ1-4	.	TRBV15	TGTGCCACCAGCAGTTACAGCGCAACTAATGAAAAACTGTTTTTT	CATSSYSATNEKLFF
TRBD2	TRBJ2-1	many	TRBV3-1	TGTGCCAGCAGCCAAGATCTGGTAGCGGGTGCCTCTGAGCAGTTCTTC	CASSQDLVAGASEQFF
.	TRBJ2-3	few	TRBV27	TGTGCCAGCAGTTTATTGGGATCGGGAATTGGCACAGATACGCAGTATTTT	CASSLLGSGIGTDTQYF
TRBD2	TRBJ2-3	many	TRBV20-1	TGCAGTGCTAGAGATCTAGCGGAGAGCACAGATACGCAGTATTTT	CSARDLAESTDTQYF
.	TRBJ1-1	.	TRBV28	TGTGCCAGCAGTCTTCCTGGGGGAACGCAGAAGACTTTCTTT	CASSLPGGTQKTFF
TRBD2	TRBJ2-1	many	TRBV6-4	TGTGCCAGCAGTGATAGCGGGAGCCCCCATGAGCAGTTCTTC	CASSDSGSPHEQFF
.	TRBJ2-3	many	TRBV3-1	TGTGCCAGCAGCCAAAATATAGTACAAAGCACAGATACGCAGTATTTT	CASSQNIVQSTDTQYF
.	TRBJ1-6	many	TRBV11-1	TGTGCCAGCAGCGCAAGTCCGGCCAGGGCAACTTCACCCCTCCACTTT	CASSASPARATSPLHF
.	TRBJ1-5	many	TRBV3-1	TGTGCCAGCAGCCAAGATAAAGGGAATCAGCCCCAGCATTTT	CASSQDKGNQPQHF
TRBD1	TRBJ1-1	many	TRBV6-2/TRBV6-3	TGTGCCACCCAGTTACAGGGGGGCATTTACACTGAAGCTTTCTTT	CATQLQGGIYTEAFF
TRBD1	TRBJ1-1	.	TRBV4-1	TGCGCCAGCAGCCGCGCCGGGACAGTGAACACTGAAGCTTTCTTT	CASSRAGTVNTEAFF
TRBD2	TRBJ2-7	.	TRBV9	TGTGCCAGCAGCGTAGGGCTAGCGGGTTACAATGAGCAGTACTTC	CASSVGLAGYNEQYF
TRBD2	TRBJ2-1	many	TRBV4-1	TGCGCCAGCAGCCAAGAAGGGCGGGGGGGCTTTGAGCAGTTCTTC	CASSQEGRGGFEQFF
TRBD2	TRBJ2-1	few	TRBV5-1	TGCGCCAGCAGCTTGGCTCCTAGCGGGGGGGCTAGGCAGTTCTTC	CASSLAPSGGARQFF
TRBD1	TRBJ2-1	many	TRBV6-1	TGTGCCAGCAATCCGGGACAGGGGGGCAATGAGCAGTTCTTC	CASNPGQGGNEQFF
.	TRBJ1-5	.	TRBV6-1	TGTGCCAGCACTCGAGGCAGGGGCTTAAATCAGCCCCAGCATTTT	CASTRGRGLNQPQHF
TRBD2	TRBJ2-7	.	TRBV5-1	TGCGCCAGCAGCTTGGCTAGCGGGAATTACGAGCAGTACTTC	CASSLASGNYEQYF
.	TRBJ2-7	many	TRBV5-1	TGCGCCAGCAGCTTGGCCATGGGGGTTTCCTACGAGCAGTACTTC	CASSLAMGVSYEQYF
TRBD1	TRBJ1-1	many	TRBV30	TGTGCCTGGAGTGTTGGGACAGGGAACACTGAAGCTTTCTTT	CAWSVGTGNTEAFF
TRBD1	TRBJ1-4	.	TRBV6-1	TGTGCCAGCAGTGCAGAGGGGGCGGATGAAAAACTGTTTTTT	CASSAEGADEKLFF
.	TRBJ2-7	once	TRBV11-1	TGTGCCAGCAGCCCGCCCCCCGGGGAAGGGCACGAGCAGTACTTC	CASSPPPGEGHEQYF